This passage covers 11 T cell receptor beta chains from one sample sequenced in a study of shared clonotypes between healthy human individuals. The repertoire was sequenced with immunoSEQ multiplex PCR; TCRdb's copy has only in-frame clones and lacks some. The sample contains roughly 2.5 million clones, roughly nine tenths of which appear only once. The sequencing input was naive CD4+ T cells sorted from blood. Subset here: CD45RA+ positively selected. These receptors all come from a man in his late teens or twenties in good health.

The J gene is TRBJ1-1, the V gene TRBV7-8; unclear D gene. Germline V gene lookup returns CDR1 SGHVS and CDR2 FQNEAQ. With 6 bases removed from V and 5 bases from J, the gap between germline ends came to 19 bases. The CDR3 runs to 15 residues. CDR3 nucleotide sequence: TGTGCCAGCAGGATCGGCCGTGGGATAAGGACTGAAGCTTTCTTT. This gives the protein CASRIGRGIRTEAFF.

The genes are TRBV6-1 and TRBJ1-5; possibly TRBD1 for D (6 bases). The CDR3 is 14 amino acids. Trimming pared 5 bases from V and 0 bases from J, leaving 8 bases between. Germline values: CDR1 MNHNS, CDR2 SASEGT. The CDR3 loop is CASSIQGSNQPQHF. Written as DNA, the CDR3 is TGTGCCAGCAGTATACAGGGTAGCAATCAGCCCCAGCATTTT.

This clone was recorded only once. The J gene is TRBJ1-2, the V gene TRBV6-1, with D possibly matching TRBD1 (5 bases). Trimming cost V 3 bases and J 4 bases, with 18 bases left between them. The CDR3 has 16 amino acids. Germline V gene sequence: CDR1 MNHNS, CDR2 SASEGT. CDR3 coding DNA: TGTGCCAGCAGTGACGGTGGTGCAGGGAGGGGCTATGGCTACACCTTC. Its translation: CASSDGGAGRGYGYTF.

The chain couples TRBV15 to TRBJ1-2; D unresolved. V gave up 1 base and J gave up 1 base, with 4 bases separating them. CDR3 length: 13 amino acids. In germline, CDR1 is LNHNV, CDR2 YYDKDF (reference sequence). In nucleotides, the CDR3 is TGTGCCACCAGCAGAGGTAGTAACTATGGCTACACCTTC. This translates into CATSRGSNYGYTF.

CDR3 nucleotide sequence: TGTGCCAGCAGTGACCTTGGGACAGCGGGGGAGCTGTTTTTT. This encodes CASSDLGTAGELFF. The V call is TRBV25-1, the J call TRBJ2-2, with 7 bases fitting TRBD1. CDR1 and CDR2 (germline): MGHDK, SYGVNS. This CDR3 spans 14 amino acids. With V trimmed by 3 bases and J by 8 bases, 6 bases remained unmatched.

The V gene is TRBV14, the J gene TRBJ1-6, with unresolved D. Germline CDR1 is SGHDN and CDR2 is FVKESK. The CDR3 sequence is 15 residues long. The V and J ends lost 0 bases and 7 bases respectively, with 10 bases between them. CDR3 coding DNA: TGTGCCAGCAGCCAAGACCGTCTTGTGAATTCACCCCTCCACTTT. The encoded protein is CASSQDRLVNSPLHF.

This rearrangement joins TRBV6-5 to TRBJ2-5; D is possibly TRBD2 (5 bases). Germline CDR1 reads MNHEY; CDR2 reads SVGAGI. The CDR3 runs to 15 residues. V was shortened by 0 bases and J by 7 bases, with 15 bases between the two germline ends. In DNA, the CDR3 is TGTGCCAGCAGTTACTCGAACTCCCCGGGGTGGACCCAGTACTTC. Translating it yields CASSYSNSPGWTQYF.

The chain recombines TRBV5-8 with TRBJ1-5; TRBD1 might be the D (5 bases). The germline CDR1 and CDR2 sequences are SGHTS and YDEGEE. CDR3 length: 14 residues. The V end lost 2 bases, the J end lost 5 bases, and 11 bases lay between the germline ends. The CDR3 loop is CASSLPDTYQPQHF. DNA of the CDR3: TGTGCCAGCAGCTTACCGGACACTTATCAGCCCCAGCATTTT. The full variable domain, its missing parts supplied by reference TRBV5-8 and TRBJ1-5, is EAGVTQSPTHLIKTRGQQATLRCSPISGHTSVYWYQQALGLGLQFLLWYDEGEERNRGNFPPRFSGRQFPNYSSELNVNALELEDSALYLCASSLPDTYQPQHFGDGTRLSIL.

This clone was found once. The same CDR3 also results from other DNA sequences found in this sample. V and J are TRBV28 and TRBJ1-2, with D unresolved. The V gene's germline CDR1 is MDHEN and CDR2 SYDVKM. V gave up 6 bases and J gave up 2 bases, with 4 bases separating them. This CDR3 has 11 amino acids. Here the CDR3 DNA reads TGTGCCAGCAGGCTGAACTATGGCTACACCTTC. Translated: CASRLNYGYTF.

The rearrangement joins TRBV11-3 to TRBJ2-2; 7 bases are shared with TRBD1. From germline, CDR1 is SGHNT and CDR2 YENEEA. V was pared by 3 bases and J by 4 bases, with 2 bases of the junction left unmatched. The CDR3 has 14 residues. CDR3 coding DNA: TGTGCCAGCAGCTTGAGGGGGCCCACCGGGGAGCTGTTTTTT. Its translation is CASSLRGPTGELFF.

The gene calls are TRBV4-1 and TRBJ2-1; D not certain. The CDR3 length is 17 residues. V was cut by 0 bases and J by 7 bases, with 19 bases left in between. The V gene's germline CDR1 is MGHRA and CDR2 YSYEKL. The CDR3 loop is CASSQEFTKSVGNEQFF. For the CDR3, the DNA is TGCGCCAGCAGCCAAGAGTTTACGAAAAGCGTCGGGAATGAGCAGTTCTTC.